This TCR beta chain was documented in a study of blood T cell repertoires in COVID-19. At the level of the study: Researchers got acute and convalescent COVID-19 samples from the United States, Italy and Spain. The analysed material was cDNA or gDNA that came from T cells, B-cell-depleted T cells, or PBMCs.

Here immunoSEQ multiplex PCR was the method, and the copy in TCRdb shows in-frame clones only, minus some. This sample carries some 400,000 clones, approximately 87% of them seen once, and the ten largest clones take roughly 2.1%. The ends were cut back, 3 bases at V and 0 bases at J, with 8 bases in the middle. Germline V gives CDR1 SEHNR, CDR2 FQNEAQ (reference sequence). The CDR3 is 14 amino acids. Sequencing was done on a sample of peripheral blood. The chain has TRBV7-9 and TRBJ1-2; D perhaps matches TRBD1 (5 bases). The sequence came from a woman aged 60-70 years with COVID-19, enrolled during active disease. This CDR3 reads CASSFGGANYGYTF. The CDR3 nucleotides are TGTGCCAGCAGCTTCGGGGGAGCTAACTATGGCTACACCTTC.